The clone carrying this T cell receptor (beta chain) was seen just once. The data originate from a study of T-cell reconstitution after alpha-beta-depleted transplantation in children. It was with unique molecular identifiers that the TCRbeta library was prepared. From the PCR reads, TCRdb called clonotypes with MiXCR, one entry per CDR3 protein. Of about 440,000 distinct CDR3 sequences listed, 43% are singletons. CDR3 size: 11 residues. Germline V gives CDR1 DFQATT, CDR2 SNEGSKA (reference sequence). Trimming stripped 6 bases from V and 1 base from J, with 7 bases between. The source material was PBMCs, sampled before TCRalphabeta/CD19-depleted stem cell transplant. The V gene is TRBV20-1, the J gene TRBJ2-7; D not resolved. This receptor was identified in a girl aged 2 to 9 with aplastic anemia, due to receive a stem cell transplant. Here the CDR3 DNA reads TGCAGTGCGGGCCCGTCCTACGAGCAGTACTTC. It codes for CSAGPSYEQYF.